The 9 T cell receptor beta chains reported below all come from one sample, sequenced in a study of monozygotic twins with inflammatory bowel disease. Each CDR3 protein gets one entry in TCRdb, which reprocessed the 5' RACE reads and gives no DNA. The ten top clones account for around 2.6%, within a sample of 300,000 to 400,000 distinct CDR3 sequences. Sequences were obtained from blood. These receptors were obtained from a human donor with ulcerative colitis or Crohn's disease, or a healthy co-twin of an affected twin (not recorded which).

The gene calls are TRBV5-1 and TRBJ2-2; the D call from TCRdb, TRBD1, cannot be confirmed without DNA. Germline lookup yields CDR1 SGHRS and CDR2 YFSETQ. The CDR3 totals 17 residues. CDR3: CASSPLGRESNTGELFF.

V gene TRBV7-9 combines with J gene TRBJ2-7. CDR3 length equals 14 residues. Germline assignment: CDR1 SEHNR and CDR2 FQNEAQ (reference sequence). The chain's CDR3 is CASSLVTISGEQYF.

The V call is TRBV6-2 or TRBV6-3, the J call TRBJ2-4; no DNA is available, so the TRBD1 call from TCRdb remains unchecked. This CDR3 is built from 18 residues. Germline CDR1 MNHEY, CDR2 SVGEGT. The CDR3 region is CASSPPWGNDRVENIQYF.

The gene calls are TRBV4-3 and TRBJ1-3. The CDR3 consists of 18 residues. CDR1 LGHNA and CDR2 YSLEER come from the germline V gene. The CDR3 region is CASSQVYGFPGSGNTIYF.

The rearrangement uses TRBV6-2 or TRBV6-3 and TRBJ1-1; the TCRdb call, TRBD1, lacks DNA for checking. CDR3 length equals 15 residues. CDR1 and CDR2 (germline): MNHEY, SVGEGT. The CDR3 is CASSPHGQGTTEAFF.

The rearrangement uses TRBV5-1 and TRBJ2-2; the D call of TRBD1 rests on TCRdb alone, since no DNA is present to check it. The CDR3 has 15 residues. Germline V CDR1 and CDR2: SGHRS, YFSETQ. CDR3: CASSQGPSVTGELFF.

The J gene is TRBJ1-6, the V gene TRBV9; TCRdb lists TRBD1, though no DNA is available to test this call. The germline CDR1 and CDR2 sequences are SGDLS and YYNGEE. The CDR3 consists of 15 residues. The CDR3 reads CASSELRDGNSPLHF. The variable domain in full, completed from reference TRBV9 and TRBJ1-6, reads DSGVTQTPKHLITATGQRVTLRCSPRSGDLSVYWYQQSLDQGLQFLIQYYNGEERAKGNILERFSAQQFPDLHSELNLSSLELGDSALYFCASSELRDGNSPLHFGNGTRLTVT.

The rearrangement joins TRBV20-1 to TRBJ1-1. CDR1 is DFQATT and CDR2 is SNEGSKA in the germline V gene (reference sequence). CDR3 length equals 15 residues. This CDR3 is CSARKGRAENTEAFF.

The rearrangement links TRBV5-1 to TRBJ1-2; TCRdb reports TRBD1, a call that lacks DNA to check it against. Germline V gene data show CDR1 as SGHRS and CDR2 as YFSETQ. This CDR3 region has 18 residues. CDR3 region: CASSLALAKGQGAYGYTF. The variable domain in full, completed from reference TRBV5-1 and TRBJ1-2, reads KAGVTQTPRYLIKTRGQQVTLSCSPISGHRSVSWYQQTPGQGLQFLFEYFSETQRNKGNFPGRFSGRQFSNSRSEMNVSTLELGDSALYLCASSLALAKGQGAYGYTFGSGTRLTVV.